This is a list of T cell receptor beta chains from one sample in a study of blood T cells in healthy people across ages. Each CDR3 protein is one row after TCRdb ran MiXCR on the 5' RACE reads. In the table there are about a million distinct CDR3 sequences, 45% to 50% of which are singletons. Sequencing was done on a sample of blood. Every receptor here comes from a young man in good health. Both conserved end residues are part of each CDR3. A D gene is named only where the DNA matches it firmly. Size tells how often a clone was seen (once, few, many) or the class of an expanded clone, and some rows leave it out.

clone size,J gene,V gene,D gene,CDR3 protein,CDR3 DNA
once,TRBJ2-5,TRBV27,NA,CASSLFWGAREETQYF,TGTGCCAGCAGTCTTTTCTGGGGGGCAAGGGAAGAGACCCAGTACTTC
NA,TRBJ2-3,TRBV20-1,NA,CSARAGAHTQYF,TGCAGTGCTAGGGCGGGGGCCCATACGCAGTATTTT
NA,TRBJ2-5,TRBV20-1,TRBD2,CSARDLASGGGKETQYF,TGCAGTGCTAGAGATCTGGCTAGCGGGGGGGGTAAAGAGACCCAGTACTTC
few,TRBJ2-7,TRBV6-5,NA,CASSYVFGGYSSEQYF,TGTGCCAGCAGTTACGTGTTCGGGGGTTACTCTTCCGAGCAGTACTTC
few,TRBJ2-1,TRBV28,TRBD1,CASSGSGTAKIHEQFF,TGTGCCAGCAGTGGATCCGGGACAGCAAAGATTCATGAGCAGTTCTTC
NA,TRBJ2-7,TRBV7-2,NA,CASSLVYGPEQYF,TGTGCCAGCAGCTTAGTTTATGGTCCCGAGCAGTACTTC
NA,TRBJ2-7,TRBV27,NA,CASRETDTYEQYF,TGTGCCAGCAGGGAGACGGACACCTACGAGCAGTACTTC
NA,TRBJ2-7,TRBV3-1,TRBD1,CASSPQSGTGFNEQYF,TGTGCCAGCAGCCCCCAGTCCGGGACAGGGTTCAATGAGCAGTACTTC
few,TRBJ2-5,TRBV28,NA,CASRLARIQETQYF,TGTGCCAGCAGACTGGCGCGGATCCAAGAGACCCAGTACTTC
few,TRBJ1-1,TRBV6-2/TRBV6-3,NA,CASSYGGTTEAFF,TGTGCCAGCAGTTACGGGGGGACAACTGAAGCTTTCTTT
NA,TRBJ2-7,TRBV20-1,NA,CSAEEGDIAYEQYF,TGCAGTGCAGAGGAGGGGGACATAGCCTACGAGCAGTACTTC
few,TRBJ1-6,TRBV27,NA,CASSFRGFGSPLHF,TGTGCCAGCAGTTTTAGGGGTTTTGGGTCACCCCTCCACTTT
NA,TRBJ2-7,TRBV27,TRBD2,CASSFPPQRGYNEQYF,TGTGCCAGCAGTTTCCCCCCGCAGCGGGGGTACAATGAGCAGTACTTC
NA,TRBJ1-1,TRBV20-1,TRBD1,CSAPDRANTEAFF,TGCAGTGCTCCAGACAGGGCAAACACTGAAGCTTTCTTT
NA,TRBJ1-6,TRBV4-1,TRBD1,CASRLDGRGWNSPLHF,TGCGCCAGCAGACTGGACGGCAGGGGGTGGAATTCACCCCTCCACTTT
few,TRBJ2-7,TRBV30,NA,CAWSVRLERYF,TGTGCCTGGAGTGTTCGACTAGAACGGTACTTC
NA,TRBJ2-7,TRBV7-9,TRBD2,CASSPTSVEQYF,TGTGCCAGCAGCCCGACTAGCGTCGAGCAGTACTTC
few,TRBJ1-6,TRBV12-3/TRBV12-4,NA,CASSWGGGNSPLHF,TGTGCCAGCAGTTGGGGGGGCGGGAATTCACCCCTCCACTTT
NA,TRBJ1-1,TRBV9,NA,CASSVVDGGNTEAFF,TGTGCCAGCAGCGTAGTAGATGGAGGGAACACTGAAGCTTTCTTT
NA,TRBJ2-7,TRBV7-2,NA,CASGTGHVDYEQYF,TGTGCCAGCGGCACCGGGCACGTAGACTACGAGCAGTACTTC
few,TRBJ2-7,TRBV12-3/TRBV12-4,NA,CASKGISYEQYF,TGTGCCAGCAAGGGGATCTCCTACGAGCAGTACTTC
NA,TRBJ2-7,TRBV7-2,TRBD2,CASSPAWLAGGPGEQYF,TGTGCCAGCAGCCCGGCGTGGCTAGCGGGGGGGCCGGGCGAGCAGTACTTC
NA,TRBJ1-2,TRBV5-1,NA,CASSLAAGSANYGYTF,TGCGCCAGCAGCTTGGCCGCGGGGAGCGCTAACTATGGCTACACCTTC
NA,TRBJ2-5,TRBV27,NA,CASGVWDRLYETQYF,TGTGCCAGCGGGGTCTGGGACCGGCTGTATGAGACCCAGTACTTC
many,TRBJ2-7,TRBV10-3,NA,CAISEEVSYEQYF,TGTGCCATCAGTGAGGAGGTTTCCTACGAGCAGTACTTC
once,TRBJ2-5,TRBV24-1,NA,CATSERDTQETQYF,TGTGCCACCAGTGAACGGGACACCCAAGAGACCCAGTACTTC
many,TRBJ2-1,TRBV28,NA,CASSLLGLRREQFF,TGTGCCAGCAGTTTATTGGGACTCCGGAGGGAGCAGTTCTTC
NA,TRBJ1-1,TRBV7-2,NA,CASSAGNLNTEAFF,TGTGCCAGCAGCGCCGGGAATCTGAACACTGAAGCTTTCTTT
NA,TRBJ2-4,TRBV2,TRBD1,CASSEGTGGGQYF,TGTGCCAGCAGCGAAGGGACAGGGGGAGGCCAGTACTTC
NA,TRBJ2-7,TRBV4-1,TRBD2,CASSRLMGLAGGPISYEQYF,TGCGCCAGCAGCCGATTAATGGGACTAGCGGGGGGGCCGATATCCTACGAGCAGTACTTC
few,TRBJ2-3,TRBV6-5,TRBD1,CAANRDRAPDTQYF,TGTGCCGCAAACCGGGACAGGGCTCCAGATACGCAGTATTTT
NA,TRBJ2-3,TRBV20-1,TRBD2,CSGSGGDRTDTQYF,TGCAGTGGGAGCGGGGGCGATCGCACAGATACGCAGTATTTT
many,TRBJ2-1,TRBV2,NA,CASTVGLLFSEQFF,TGTGCCAGCACCGTGGGACTTCTATTCAGTGAGCAGTTCTTC
few,TRBJ2-1,TRBV2,TRBD1,CATRDRDQYNEQFF,TGTGCCACTCGGGACAGGGACCAATACAATGAGCAGTTCTTC
few,TRBJ2-7,TRBV6-5,NA,CASRSPSGIYEQYF,TGTGCCAGCAGGTCACCCTCGGGGATCTACGAGCAGTACTTC
NA,TRBJ2-4,TRBV7-2,NA,CASSLSYRASKNIQYF,TGTGCCAGCAGCTTAAGTTACAGGGCCTCCAAAAACATTCAGTACTTC
NA,TRBJ2-7,TRBV20-1,NA,CSARDLSRAYEQYF,TGCAGTGCTAGAGATCTGAGCAGGGCCTACGAGCAGTACTTC
NA,TRBJ2-7,TRBV30,NA,CAWTDGSYEQYF,TGTGCCTGGACGGACGGTTCCTACGAGCAGTACTTC
once,TRBJ1-2,TRBV27,NA,CASSSTGTDDYGYTF,TGTGCCAGCAGTTCCACAGGGACGGACGACTATGGCTACACCTTC
many,TRBJ2-4,TRBV20-1,NA,CSARDLSGKNIQYF,TGCAGTGCTAGAGATTTGTCGGGCAAAAACATTCAGTACTTC
NA,TRBJ2-7,TRBV12-3/TRBV12-4,TRBD1,CASSLRGQPYEQYF,TGTGCCAGCAGTTTAAGGGGGCAGCCCTACGAGCAGTACTTC
few,TRBJ1-6,TRBV5-6,TRBD1,CASSPQMGTGNSPLHF,TGTGCCAGCAGCCCTCAAATGGGGACAGGGAATTCACCCCTCCACTTT
NA,TRBJ2-1,TRBV4-2,NA,CASSQAASLQGGGYNEQFF,TGTGCCAGCAGCCAAGCTGCGTCTTTACAGGGGGGGGGATACAATGAGCAGTTCTTC
few,TRBJ1-1,TRBV4-1,NA,CASSQGSLNTEAFF,TGCGCCAGCAGCCAGGGATCATTGAACACTGAAGCTTTCTTT
few,TRBJ2-5,TRBV3-1,NA,CASSPFRDNQETQYF,TGTGCCAGCAGCCCATTCCGGGACAACCAAGAGACCCAGTACTTC
NA,TRBJ2-1,TRBV7-9,TRBD1,CASSPTGGKYNEQFF,TGTGCCAGCAGCCCGACAGGGGGGAAGTACAATGAGCAGTTCTTC
once,TRBJ2-7,TRBV5-1,TRBD1,CASSLGQGEDPYEQYF,TGCGCCAGCAGCTTGGGACAGGGGGAGGATCCCTACGAGCAGTACTTC
NA,TRBJ1-2,TRBV5-1,NA,CASSLAQEKGYTF,TGCGCCAGCAGCTTGGCCCAAGAAAAGGGCTACACCTTC
few,TRBJ1-2,TRBV4-1,NA,CASSQEVSGGNYGYTF,TGCGCCAGCAGCCAAGAAGTATCGGGGGGTAACTATGGCTACACCTTC
NA,TRBJ2-7,TRBV29-1,TRBD2,CSVDSGGTYEQYF,TGCAGCGTTGATAGCGGGGGAACCTACGAGCAGTACTTC
NA,TRBJ1-6,TRBV20-1,NA,CSAREGGSSYNSPLHF,TGCAGTGCTAGAGAGGGGGGTAGCTCCTATAATTCACCCCTCCACTTT
NA,TRBJ2-5,TRBV11-3,NA,CASNLISDRKETQYF,TGTGCCAGCAACCTAATCTCCGACAGGAAAGAGACCCAGTACTTC
NA,TRBJ2-7,TRBV20-1,TRBD2,CSASSGRDEQYF,TGCAGTGCTAGTAGTGGGAGGGACGAGCAGTACTTC
many,TRBJ1-2,TRBV4-3,NA,CASSQDLGPYYGYTF,TGCGCCAGCAGCCAAGATTTGGGGCCCTACTATGGCTACACCTTC
NA,TRBJ2-3,TRBV21-1,NA,CVSSNGGSSTDTQYF,TGTGTCAGCAGCAACGGGGGGTCTAGCACAGATACGCAGTATTTT
few,TRBJ2-7,TRBV12-3/TRBV12-4,NA,CASSPSSYNEQYF,TGTGCCAGCAGTCCTAGCTCCTACAATGAGCAGTACTTC